This paragraph covers one T cell receptor beta chain sequence. Its antigen is still unknown. Trimming left V 0 bases short and J 2 bases short, with 18 bases between. Germline V gene sequence: CDR1 SGHRS, CDR2 YFSETQ. The CDR3 loop spans 17 amino acids. The sample belongs to a study of siplizumab effects on memory and regulatory T cells. Study-level results: Researchers could not give a naive or memory phenotype to roughly 75-96% of proliferating CD4+ or CD8+ clones.

Produced via immunoSEQ multiplex PCR; TCRdb's table is partial and in-frame only. The sample comprises roughly 100,000 clones, about 93% of which are singletons, and 0.55% to 0.8% rests with the top ten. This chain uses TRBV5-1 with TRBJ2-7; D is perhaps TRBD1 (6 bases). The sample was Tregs sorted from blood. The sequence derives from a human donor in good health. CDR3 loop: CASSLVDPGTSPYEQYF. The CDR3 nucleotides are TGCGCCAGCAGCTTGGTGGATCCCGGGACATCCCCCTACGAGCAGTACTTC.